These 17 T cell receptor beta chains share one sample of origin, sequenced in a study of blood T cell repertoires in COVID-19. Sequencing was performed with immunoSEQ multiplex PCR; in TCRdb, only in-frame clones are kept and a portion is missing. This sample yields tens of thousands of clones, of which roughly nine tenths are seen a single time; over 6.5% belongs to the top ten. The sequenced material came from peripheral blood. These TCRs come from a woman aged 60 to 75 with active or convalescent COVID-19.

J is TRBJ1-2 and V is TRBV7-8; D is unclear. V lost 0 bases and J lost 1, with 12 bases in between. The CDR3 totals 16 residues. Germline V lookup: CDR1 SGHVS, CDR2 FQNEAQ. The CDR3 protein is CASSLALRGINYGYTF. The DNA for the CDR3 is TGTGCCAGCAGCTTAGCGCTCCGGGGTATTAACTATGGCTACACCTTC.

This sequence joins TRBV15 and TRBJ2-2, with D possibly being TRBD1 (5 bases). The ends were cut back, 6 bases at V and 5 bases at J, with 16 bases in the middle. This CDR3 is 15 amino acids long. Per germline, CDR1 LNHNV and CDR2 YYDKDF (reference sequence). CDR3 coding DNA: TGTGCCACCAGATTCGGACACCTCCTGACCGGGGAGCTGTTTTTT. Translating it yields CATRFGHLLTGELFF.

The rearrangement joins TRBV15 to TRBJ2-3; 11 nucleotides match TRBD2. CDR1 and CDR2 (germline): LNHNV, YYDKDF (reference sequence). This CDR3 spans 17 amino acids. V lost 3 bases and J lost 4; bases outside the gene matches: 9. The CDR3 nucleotides read TGTGCCACCAGCAGCAGGTTTACTAGCGGGGGTGCAGATACGCAGTATTTT. Protein product: CATSSRFTSGGADTQYF.

This chain connects TRBV10-3 to TRBJ1-1, with TRBD1 matching over 10 bases. Germline CDR1 ENHRY, CDR2 SYGVKD. CDR3 length equals 15 residues. With 0 bases clipped from V and 4 bases from J, the junction kept 2 bases outside the gene matches. This CDR3 reads CAISESGTGVTEAFF. The CDR3 DNA reads as TGTGCCATCAGTGAGTCTGGGACAGGGGTCACTGAAGCTTTCTTT.

This chain connects TRBV3-1 (or the pseudogene TRBV3-2) to TRBJ2-6, with D possibly being TRBD2 (5 bases). The germline V gene has CDR1 LGHDT and CDR2 YNNKEL (reference sequence). With 6 bases removed from V and 2 bases from J, the gap between germline ends came to 11 bases. This CDR3 contains 15 residues. The CDR3 loop reads CASSTPGTGANVLTF. The DNA for the CDR3 is TGTGCCAGCAGTACGCCCGGGACTGGGGCCAACGTCCTGACTTTC.

The table lists this clone with a count of one. The chain couples TRBV7-2 to TRBJ2-1; the match to TRBD2 covers 11 bases. The CDR3 sequence is 16 residues long. Germline-derived CDR1 and CDR2 are SGHTA and FQGNSA. V trimming: 5 bases; J trimming: 4 bases; junction bases outside the gene matches: 7. The CDR3 region is CASSTTGLAVYNEQFF. CDR3 sequence (DNA): TGTGCCAGCAGCACGACGGGACTAGCGGTATACAATGAGCAGTTCTTC.

This sequence joins TRBV10-1 and TRBJ1-1, with D unclear. Between the trimmed V and J ends, which lost 2 bases and 6 bases, there was a span of 13 bases. Per the germline V gene, CDR1 is WNHNN and CDR2 is SYGVQD (reference sequence). The CDR3 loop spans 14 amino acids. For the CDR3, the DNA is TGCGCCAGCAGTGAGAGTGCAGGAACGGCTGAAGCTTTCTTT. As protein: CASSESAGTAEAFF.

The rearrangement links TRBV7-3 to TRBJ2-3; 9 bases are a match to TRBD2. Germline V gene data show CDR1 as SGHTA and CDR2 as FQGTGA. With V trimmed by 3 bases and J by 6 bases, 10 bases remained unmatched. This CDR3 has 16 amino acids. Here the CDR3 reads CASSFSGRGYADTQYF. CDR3 sequence (DNA): TGTGCCAGCAGCTTTAGCGGGAGAGGGTACGCTGATACGCAGTATTTT.

This chain joins TRBV30 and TRBJ1-3; TRBD1 aligns across 9 bases. CDR1 and CDR2 (germline): GTSNPN, SVGIG (reference sequence). The CDR3 sequence is 15 residues long. V shed 5 bases and J 2 bases; nucleotides not matched to a gene: 7. CDR3 loop: CAWGTGMAPGNTIYF. In DNA, the CDR3 is TGTGCCTGGGGGACAGGGATGGCACCTGGAAACACCATATATTTT.

The chain recombines TRBV2 with TRBJ2-3; the match to TRBD2 covers 9 bases. This CDR3 has 17 amino acids. With V trimmed by 3 bases and J by 0 bases, 7 bases remained unmatched. The germline gives CDR1 SNHLY, CDR2 FYNNEI. The CDR3 loop reads CASSEPRLAGSTDTQYF. The DNA for the CDR3 is TGTGCCAGCAGTGAGCCCCGGCTAGCGGGAAGCACAGATACGCAGTATTTT.

This chain uses TRBV2 with TRBJ1-2; the D gene is possibly TRBD1 (6 bases). Germline V lookup: CDR1 SNHLY, CDR2 FYNNEI. The V and J ends lost 7 bases and 2 bases respectively, with 26 bases between them. This CDR3 contains 18 residues. The CDR3 DNA reads as TGTGCCAGCACTATTATAAATTTTTTCCGGGACACCAACTATGGCTACACCTTC. This translates into CASTIINFFRDTNYGYTF.

The genes are TRBV20-1 and TRBJ2-7; 9 positions agree with TRBD1. This CDR3 spans 13 amino acids. Trimming took 3 bases from V and 6 from J; bases not matched to a gene: 6. Germline V CDR1 and CDR2: DFQATT, SNEGSKA (reference sequence). The CDR3 here is CSASGTGRTEQYF. The CDR3 DNA sequence: TGCAGTGCTAGTGGGACAGGGAGAACCGAGCAGTACTTC.

The V and J genes are TRBV18 and TRBJ2-3; possible D gene TRBD2, 6 bases. This CDR3 has 16 amino acids. Trimming stripped 5 bases from V and 2 bases from J, with 17 bases between. Germline V gives CDR1 KGHSH, CDR2 LQKENI. CDR3 coding DNA: TGTGCCAGCTCAGGAGGGACTGGGGCCAACACAGATACGCAGTATTTT. It specifies CASSGGTGANTDTQYF.

The chain couples TRBV29-1 to TRBJ2-7, with 7 bases aligning to TRBD1. This CDR3 contains 12 residues. The germline V gene encodes CDR1 SQVTM and CDR2 ANQGSEA. V shed 8 bases, J shed 2 bases, and the junction held 6 bases outside the gene matches. This chain's CDR3 is CSSLDRAYEQYF. CDR3 nucleotide sequence: TGCAGCTCATTAGACAGGGCCTACGAGCAGTACTTC.

The rearrangement uses TRBV6-1 and TRBJ2-1, with TRBD1 identical over 7 bases. Germline V gives CDR1 MNHNS, CDR2 SASEGT. With 2 bases clipped from V and 15 bases from J, the junction kept 4 bases outside the gene matches. The CDR3 runs 11 residues. The CDR3 reads CASSERQGSFF. The CDR3 coding sequence is TGTGCCAGCAGTGAAAGACAGGGTTCGTTCTTC.

V usage is TRBV7-9 and J usage is TRBJ2-2, with a weak D call TRBD1 (6 bases). Trimming took off 1 base at V and 7 bases at J, with 16 bases between the two ends. This CDR3 region has 16 residues. Germline V gives CDR1 SEHNR, CDR2 FQNEAQ (reference sequence). CDR3 sequence: CASSLGGARGNGELFF. The CDR3 DNA follows: TGTGCCAGCAGCTTAGGAGGCGCCAGGGGCAACGGGGAGCTGTTTTTT.

CDR3 sequence (DNA): TGTGCCAGTAGTCGCGGACTCCTTCCCTACGAGCAGTACTTC. This encodes CASSRGLLPYEQYF. The chain recombines TRBV19 with TRBJ2-7, with D perhaps matching TRBD2 (5 bases). The CDR3 is made up of 14 amino acids. V lost 5 bases, J lost 2 bases, and 13 bases lay in between. Germline values: CDR1 LNHDA, CDR2 SQIVND (reference sequence).